This TCR beta chain was observed in a study of T-cell reconstitution after alpha-beta-depleted transplantation in children. Preparation of the TCRbeta library used unique molecular identifiers. MiXCR was run by TCRdb on the PCR reads, yielding one entry per CDR3 protein. The sample gives around 440,000 distinct CDR3 sequences, roughly 17% of which show up once; around 30% is in the top ten. Germline V lookup: CDR1 DFQATT, CDR2 SNEGSKA (reference sequence). V lost 6 bases to trimming and J lost 1 base, with 9 bases between them. This CDR3 has 12 residues. Material: PBMCs, mostly from graft donor cells, obtained 360 days after TCRalphabeta/CD19-depleted stem cell transplant. The receptor was derived from a boy in the first two years of life who had a stem cell transplant for Wiskott-Aldrich syndrome, so the T cells may come from the graft donor. The chain uses TRBV20-1 and TRBJ1-2; D is uncertain. CDR3 sequence: CSAPHHNYGYTF. The CDR3 nucleotides are TGCAGTGCCCCGCACCATAACTATGGCTACACCTTC.